Each of the 4 T cell receptor beta chains below was sequenced from the same sample in a study of blood T cell repertoires in COVID-19. Generated by immunoSEQ multiplex PCR, the TCRdb table keeps only in-frame clones and is missing some. The top ten clones hold less than 0.75% of a sample with more than 400,000 clones, roughly 91% of them seen once. The sequenced sample consisted of PBMCs or T cells enriched from blood (not recorded which). The receptors were sampled from a man aged 18 to 29 who had recovered from COVID-19.

The chain uses TRBV9 and TRBJ2-3; 8 nucleotides align to TRBD2. The V gene end was trimmed by 2 bases and the J gene end by 5 bases; junction bases not matched to a gene: 13. Germline values: CDR1 SGDLS, CDR2 YYNGEE. This CDR3 contains 17 residues. The CDR3 region is CASSVSASGRILDTQYF. As DNA, the CDR3 is TGTGCCAGCAGCGTTTCGGCGAGCGGGAGAATTTTAGATACGCAGTATTTT.

V is TRBV2 and J is TRBJ2-7, with 10 bases identical to TRBD2. CDR3 length equals 14 residues. Unmatched junction bases numbered 6, after V lost 7 bases and J lost 3 bases. Germline V CDR1 and CDR2: SNHLY, FYNNEI. The CDR3 sequence is CASKREGSGYEQYF. In DNA form, the CDR3 reads TGTGCCAGCAAGCGGGAGGGGTCAGGCTACGAGCAGTACTTC.

The chain is built from TRBV6-5 and TRBJ1-2, with D perhaps TRBD1 (6 bases). The ends were cut back, 2 bases at V and 5 bases at J, with 15 bases in the middle. The CDR3 extends over 15 amino acids. Germline V gene sequence: CDR1 MNHEY, CDR2 SVGAGI. In DNA, the CDR3 is TGTGCCAGCAGTTACGTCGTCGGGGGGCCTTATGGCTACACCTTC. Translated: CASSYVVGGPYGYTF.

The chain carries TRBV9 and TRBJ2-1; D may be TRBD2 (6 bases). Trimming removed 2 bases at V and 4 bases at J, with 7 bases between. This CDR3 is built from 13 residues. CDR1 is SGDLS, CDR2 YYNGEE, per germline. The CDR3 region is CASSVGTYNEQFF. In DNA, the CDR3 is TGTGCCAGCAGCGTCGGGACTTACAATGAGCAGTTCTTC.